This TCR beta chain stems from a study of OX40 agonist ivuxolimab in advanced cancers. Regarding the research as a whole: Ivuxolimab was an agonistic, fully human IgG2 monoclonal antibody directed against OX40 (CD134), a costimulatory receptor. Intravenous ivuxolimab was administered to patients every 2 weeks at six dose levels: 0.01, 0.1, 0.3, 1.5, 3 and 10 mg/kg. Of the roughly 51 dose-escalation patients, hepatocellular carcinoma was present in roughly 19, melanoma in approximately 15, renal cell carcinoma in 9 and head and neck cancer in 9. A male proportion of 70% to 90% and a mean age of 60 years, ranging from roughly 23 to 90, were recorded for the dose-escalation cohort. Prior anti-PD-1, anti-PD-L1 or anti-CTLA-4 therapy was permitted, and roughly two fifths of dose-escalation patients had received checkpoint inhibitors. Three dose-escalation patients achieved partial responses, one with hepatocellular carcinoma and two with cutaneous melanoma. The purpose of peripheral TCRbeta sequencing was to test whether ivuxolimab changed TCR sequence diversity and led to clonal T-cell expansion. The paper describes the monotherapy dose-escalation part (N of about 55 patients) of the phase I trial of ivuxolimab. The investigation overall reported the following: Antigen specificity was not determined for the clonally expanded peripheral T cells. Partial responders in the 0.1-3.0 mg/kg groups had among the lowest normalized peripheral clonal expansion, especially among CD8+ T cells. At doses from 0.1 to 3.0 mg/kg, clonal expansion was seen in both CD4+ and CD8+ blood T cells between baseline and week 6. On average, CD8+ T cells showed more expanded clones than CD4+ T cells after ivuxolimab. Low levels of normalized T-cell clonal expansion were also shown by some nonresponding patients.

Relative to germline, V is 1 base shorter and J is 4 bases shorter, with 11 bases between their ends. The germline V gene encodes CDR1 MGHDK and CDR2 SYGVNS. The CDR3 goes from the cysteine to the phenylalanine over 15 residues. Only CDR3 DNA is held: 45 bases, read in frame from base 1. To sequence the TCRbeta CDR3 region, genomic DNA was isolated from the sorted cells. The immunoSEQ Assay was used for sequencing of TCRbeta CDR3 regions. The table comes from immuneACCESS by way of TCRdb, which keeps in-frame sequences with V and J called. Part of the clones is missing from these tables; in studies checked, under half for an unresolved V gene and the rest for unknown reasons. This sample is represented by about 77,000 clones; 81% of them were singletons. The ten top clones hold approximately 4.5% of the sample. The trial excluded patients who had a history of autoimmune disease or were on systemic immunosuppression. Peripheral blood for TCR sequencing was collected from all dose cohorts at baseline, on cycle 4 day 1, and on cycle 7 day 1. The samples were taken from a phase I, first-in-human, multicenter, open-label dose-escalation trial of ivuxolimab. Adults with locally advanced or metastatic head and neck squamous cell, hepatocellular, melanoma or renal cell carcinoma were enrolled in the trial. Before TCR sequencing, CD4+ T cells and CD8+ T cells from peripheral blood were sorted into separate populations.

This clone was seen a handful of times. No antigen is known for it. Qualities for individual bases were not recorded, and no much larger clone is one base off. The sequence is built from TRBV25-1 and TRBJ1-5, with no reliable assignment of the D segment. This clonotype was obtained from an adult with an advanced solid tumor such as melanoma, head and neck, liver or kidney cancer. Sequenced here: CD4+ or CD8+ T cells sorted from blood, sampled in a trial of the OX40 agonist ivuxolimab. The DNA is TGTGCCAGCAGTGAATCACAGATAGTTAATCAGCCCCAGCATTTT. Its amino acids are CASSESQIVNQPQHF.